This TCR beta chain appears in the sequencing data of a study of cytomegalovirus exposure and HLA in healthy donors. General study results and limits: Presence/absence analyses rested on an assumption that sequencing depth was roughly uniform across donors. TRBV6-2, TRBV6-3 and other indistinguishable V segments were excluded. Reports described diagnosis of cytomegalovirus status by the classifier as highly specific and sensitive.

Details on this clone: The antigen is unknown.

PCR amplification relied on 60 Vbeta primers (plus 13 Jbeta primers). This table comes from immunoSEQ multiplex PCR, and its TCRdb copy is limited to in-frame clones, with some not included. The sample carries approximately 170,000 clones, 65% to 70% recorded once. The CDR3 is made up of 14 amino acids. Germline CDR1 SGHTA, CDR2 FQGTGA. Trimming cost V 5 bases and J 2 bases; bases outside gene matches: 4. The chain combines TRBV7-3 with TRBJ2-7; 9 nucleotides line up with TRBD1. Sample: PBMCs. This TCR was sampled from a woman under 30 in good health and CMV-seropositive. CDR3 sequence (DNA): TGTGCCAGCAGCCCGGGACAGGGCCCCTACGAGCAGTACTTC. This sequence encodes CASSPGQGPYEQYF.